The present TCR beta chain was sequenced within a study of PD-1 blockade in classical Hodgkin lymphoma. This table comes from immunoSEQ multiplex PCR, and its TCRdb copy is limited to in-frame clones, with some not included. The table has 64,000 or so clones, approximately 90% seen once. The sample's time point: cycle 4 day 1 (C4D1), after 5 to 7 weeks of nivolumab. Each patient experienced a relapse that followed autologous stem cell transplantation, and brentuximab vedotin exposure varied. Here the sequenced sample was peripheral blood mononuclear cells (PBMCs), taken before the fourth cycle of nivolumab. The sequence came from a human donor with classical Hodgkin lymphoma.

CDR3 residues: CASSRTSYTGELFF. Written as DNA, the CDR3 is TGTGCCAGCAGCCGGACTAGCTACACCGGGGAGCTGTTTTTT. The chain carries TRBV28 and TRBJ2-2; 8 positions match TRBD2. Germline values: CDR1 MDHEN, CDR2 SYDVKM. This CDR3 spans 14 amino acids. V was clipped by 6 bases and J by 3 bases; unmatched bases: 3.